These 20 T cell receptor beta chains share one sample of origin, sequenced in a study of blood T cells in healthy people across ages. It was with a sample-barcoded 5' primer and a J-beta primer mix that a second PCR of about 6 to 12 cycles was run. TCRdb redid the calling of the 5' RACE reads with MiXCR, one entry per CDR3 protein. The sample holds 1.5 million to 2 million distinct CDR3 sequences, roughly 27% seen once. The sample consisted of blood. These receptors originate from a woman in her 30s in good health.

This clonotype was observed a handful of times. The V gene is TRBV30, the J gene TRBJ2-3, with D unresolved. Looked up from germline, CDR1 is GTSNPN and CDR2 is SVGIG (reference sequence). The CDR3 loop spans 10 amino acids. For the CDR3, the DNA is TGTGGAATCGCAGAAGATACGCAGTATTTT. Protein product: CGIAEDTQYF.

V is TRBV10-3 and J is TRBJ1-2; 7 bases are shared with TRBD1. V was pared by 3 bases and J by 7 bases, with 11 bases of the junction left unmatched. The V gene's germline CDR1 is ENHRY and CDR2 SYGVKD. The CDR3 is 15 amino acids. Here the CDR3 DNA reads TGTGCCATCAGTGAACAGACAGGGACCGGGAGTGGCTACACCTTC. This translates into CAISEQTGTGSGYTF.

There are many counts of this clonotype. The chain employs TRBV5-1 and TRBJ2-1; 10 bases agree with TRBD2. The V gene's germline CDR1 is SGHRS and CDR2 YFSETQ. This CDR3 contains 16 residues. V shed 4 bases and J 8 bases; nucleotides not matched to a gene: 12. CDR3 nucleotide sequence: TGCGCCAGCAGCGTAACGAGCGGGGGGGCTATACATGAGCAGTTCTTC. Translating gives CASSVTSGGAIHEQFF.

This clonotype was detected ten times or more. At one boundary the junction diverges from the germline segment, which might be a read error. This chain uses TRBV7-2 with TRBJ2-7; 8 nucleotides align to TRBD1. The CDR3 spans 14 residues. Looked up from germline, CDR1 is SGHTA and CDR2 is FQGNSA. CDR3 loop: CASSTRDRSYEQYF. As DNA, the CDR3 is TGCGCCAGCAGCACCCGGGACAGGTCTTACGAGCAGTACTTC.

This chain links TRBV5-1 with TRBJ2-5; D perhaps matches TRBD1 (5 bases). Germline V gene data show CDR1 as SGHRS and CDR2 as YFSETQ. The CDR3 sequence is 15 residues long. The V end lost 3 bases, the J end lost 4 bases, and 16 bases lay between the germline ends. CDR3: CASSSQGSQAETQYF. Written as DNA, the CDR3 is TGCGCCAGCAGCTCCCAGGGCTCCCAGGCAGAGACCCAGTACTTC. Supplemented by reference TRBV5-1 and TRBJ2-5, the full variable domain reads KAGVTQTPRYLIKTRGQQVTLSCSPISGHRSVSWYQQTPGQGLQFLFEYFSETQRNKGNFPGRFSGRQFSNSRSEMNVSTLELGDSALYLCASSSQGSQAETQYFGPGTRLLVL.

This chain uses TRBV6-2 or TRBV6-3 with TRBJ1-2; D is ambiguous. The V and J ends lost 4 bases and 3 bases respectively, with 12 bases between them. The CDR3 contains 14 residues. CDR1 MNHEY and CDR2 SVGEGT come from the germline V gene. In DNA form, the CDR3 reads TGTGCCAGCAGTTCTAAGGGAGAGGACTATGGCTACACCTTC. As protein: CASSSKGEDYGYTF.

This clonotype occurred many times. The chain couples TRBV12-3 or TRBV12-4 to TRBJ1-2, with a weak D call TRBD1 (5 bases). The V gene lost 5 bases and the J gene lost 4 bases, with 11 bases spanning the gap. This CDR3 is 13 amino acids long. The CDR3 loop reads CASSPDRSYGYTF. CDR3 bases: TGTGCCAGCAGTCCTGACAGAAGCTATGGCTACACCTTC.

The chain links TRBV10-3 to TRBJ2-3, with D perhaps matching TRBD2 (6 bases). Germline CDR1 reads ENHRY; CDR2 reads SYGVKD. Trimming removed 7 bases at V and 9 bases at J, with 20 bases between. This CDR3 region has 14 residues. The CDR3 sequence is CAINDRLALTTQYF. Written as DNA, the CDR3 is TGTGCCATCAATGATAGGCTAGCGCTCACGACGCAGTATTTT.

CDR3 DNA sequence: TGCGCCAGCAGCTTGGAAGGGGCGGGCAATCAGCCCCAGCATTTT. The encoded protein is CASSLEGAGNQPQHF. The chain uses TRBV5-1 and TRBJ1-5; tentatively, D is TRBD1 (5 bases). The germline V gene has CDR1 SGHRS and CDR2 YFSETQ. This CDR3 comprises 15 residues. The ends were cut back, 0 bases at V and 2 bases at J, with 9 bases in the middle.

In this sample, this clonotype turned up a few times. V usage is TRBV3-1 and J usage is TRBJ2-3; D may be TRBD2 (5 bases). The CDR3 consists of 18 residues. Germline V gives CDR1 LGHDT, CDR2 YNNKEL (reference sequence). V was trimmed by 0 bases and J by 8 bases, leaving 24 bases between them. The CDR3 DNA is TGTGCCAGCAGCCAAGACCCAGCGGCGGACCGCCGAGTCGGTACGCAGTATTTT. Amino acids: CASSQDPAADRRVGTQYF.

The J gene is TRBJ2-2, the V gene TRBV6-1; TRBD1 agrees at 7 bases. CDR1 is MNHNS and CDR2 is SASEGT in the germline V gene. The J segment lost 0 bases and the V segment lost 6 bases, leaving 7 bases of the junction unmatched. The CDR3 runs 16 residues. The CDR3 loop reads CASRARQGTNTGELFF. The CDR3 DNA reads TGTGCCAGCAGAGCGAGACAGGGAACGAACACCGGGGAGCTGTTTTTT.

This clonotype was counted only a few times. The V and J genes are TRBV5-1 and TRBJ2-6; 7 nucleotides match TRBD1. After removal of 3 bases from V and 1 base from J, the junction contained 4 bases not matched to a gene. This CDR3 is built from 16 residues. CDR1 is SGHRS and CDR2 is YFSETQ in the germline V gene. The CDR3 bases are TGCGCCAGCAGCTCCACAGGGGCATCTGGGGCCAACGTCCTGACTTTC. Its translation is CASSSTGASGANVLTF.

This clonotype was recorded at least ten times. V is TRBV4-1 and J is TRBJ1-5; a weak D match, TRBD1 (6 bases). This CDR3 comprises 14 residues. Germline values: CDR1 MGHRA, CDR2 YSYEKL. Trimming stripped 5 bases from V and 3 bases from J, with 11 bases between. The CDR3 nucleotides are TGCGCCAGCAGCTCACGGGACATCAATCAGCCCCAGCATTTT. This encodes CASSSRDINQPQHF.

The chain carries TRBV2 and TRBJ1-2, with D uncertain. Germline V gene lookup returns CDR1 SNHLY and CDR2 FYNNEI. CDR3 length: 13 residues. V was clipped by 3 bases and J by 7 bases, with 12 bases between them. CDR3 region: CASSDKGVGGYTF. DNA for the CDR3: TGTGCCAGCAGTGATAAGGGTGTTGGTGGCTACACCTTC.

The chain couples TRBV9 to TRBJ1-2; perhaps TRBD1 as D (5 bases). V lost 3 bases to trimming and J lost 5 bases, with 14 bases between them. Per germline, CDR1 SGDLS and CDR2 YYNGEE. The CDR3 covers 14 residues. The CDR3 sequence is CASSGLGTSYGYTF. DNA for the CDR3: TGTGCCAGCAGCGGATTAGGGACGAGTTATGGCTACACCTTC.

This clonotype was seen a few times. This chain joins TRBV5-1 and TRBJ1-2; D is undetermined. CDR1 and CDR2 (germline): SGHRS, YFSETQ. This CDR3 comprises 11 residues. CDR3 region: CVTTPYYGYTF. The CDR3 DNA follows: TGCGTCACCACTCCCTACTATGGCTACACCTTC.

In its sample, this clonotype was seen many times. The chain carries TRBV5-1 and TRBJ2-1; D possibly corresponds to TRBD2 (5 bases). The CDR3 loop spans 15 amino acids. Trimming took off 5 bases at V and 0 bases at J, with 12 bases between the two ends. Germline assignment: CDR1 SGHRS and CDR2 YFSETQ. CDR3: CASRAELSSYNEQFF. The CDR3 nucleotides read TGCGCCAGCAGAGCGGAGCTGAGCTCCTACAATGAGCAGTTCTTC.

This clonotype was observed a few times. This chain links TRBV7-2 with TRBJ2-7, with a possible D match to TRBD2 (5 bases). In germline, CDR1 is SGHTA, CDR2 FQGNSA. CDR3 length: 16 residues. Deletions cut 1 base from V and 4 bases from J, with 17 bases between. The CDR3: CASSLESGSESYEQYF. Written as DNA, the CDR3 is TGTGCCAGCAGCTTAGAGTCGGGGAGCGAGAGTTACGAGCAGTACTTC.

This clonotype was seen more than once but under ten times. V gene TRBV12-3 or TRBV12-4 combines with J gene TRBJ2-5, with a possible D match to TRBD2 (5 bases). This CDR3 region has 13 residues. V was clipped by 3 bases and J by 4 bases, with 9 bases between them. CDR3 sequence (DNA): TGTGCCAGCAGTTTCCGGAGGCTAGAGACCCAGTACTTC. Translation gives CASSFRRLETQYF.

This clonotype was counted ten times or more. The chain carries TRBV7-9 and TRBJ2-3; 11 nucleotides line up with TRBD2. Losses at the gene ends were 5 bases for V and 1 base for J; bases not matched to a gene: 8. The CDR3 covers 17 residues. CDR1 and CDR2 (germline): SEHNR, FQNEAQ (reference sequence). CDR3 residues: CASSPGLAGDRTDTQYF. The CDR3, as DNA: TGTGCCAGCAGCCCTGGACTAGCGGGCGACCGCACAGATACGCAGTATTTT.